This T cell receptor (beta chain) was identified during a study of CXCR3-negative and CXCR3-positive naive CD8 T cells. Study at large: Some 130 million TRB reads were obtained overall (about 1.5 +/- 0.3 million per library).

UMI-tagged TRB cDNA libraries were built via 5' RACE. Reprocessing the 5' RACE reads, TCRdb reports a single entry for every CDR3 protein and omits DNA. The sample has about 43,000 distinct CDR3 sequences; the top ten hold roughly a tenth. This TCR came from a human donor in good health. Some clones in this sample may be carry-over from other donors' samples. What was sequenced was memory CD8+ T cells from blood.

The CDR3 sequence is CASRQRGTTQQDTQYF. The chain uses TRBV28 and TRBJ2-3; TCRdb lists TRBD1, though no DNA is available to test this call. This CDR3 has 16 amino acids. The V gene's germline CDR1 is MDHEN and CDR2 SYDVKM.